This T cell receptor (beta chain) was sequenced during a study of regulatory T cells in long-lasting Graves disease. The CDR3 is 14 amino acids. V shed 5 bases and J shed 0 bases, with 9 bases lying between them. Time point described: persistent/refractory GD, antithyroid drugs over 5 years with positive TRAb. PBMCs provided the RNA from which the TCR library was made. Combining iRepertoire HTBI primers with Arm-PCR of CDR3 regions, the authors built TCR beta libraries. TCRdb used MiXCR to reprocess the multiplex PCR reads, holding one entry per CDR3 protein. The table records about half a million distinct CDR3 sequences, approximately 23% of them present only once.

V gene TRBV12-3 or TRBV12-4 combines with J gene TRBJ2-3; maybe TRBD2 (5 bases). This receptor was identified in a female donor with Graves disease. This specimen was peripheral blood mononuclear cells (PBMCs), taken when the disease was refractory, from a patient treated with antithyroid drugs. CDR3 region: CASSLPGSTDTQYF. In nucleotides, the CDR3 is TGTGCCAGCAGTCTTCCGGGGAGCACAGATACGCAGTATTTT.